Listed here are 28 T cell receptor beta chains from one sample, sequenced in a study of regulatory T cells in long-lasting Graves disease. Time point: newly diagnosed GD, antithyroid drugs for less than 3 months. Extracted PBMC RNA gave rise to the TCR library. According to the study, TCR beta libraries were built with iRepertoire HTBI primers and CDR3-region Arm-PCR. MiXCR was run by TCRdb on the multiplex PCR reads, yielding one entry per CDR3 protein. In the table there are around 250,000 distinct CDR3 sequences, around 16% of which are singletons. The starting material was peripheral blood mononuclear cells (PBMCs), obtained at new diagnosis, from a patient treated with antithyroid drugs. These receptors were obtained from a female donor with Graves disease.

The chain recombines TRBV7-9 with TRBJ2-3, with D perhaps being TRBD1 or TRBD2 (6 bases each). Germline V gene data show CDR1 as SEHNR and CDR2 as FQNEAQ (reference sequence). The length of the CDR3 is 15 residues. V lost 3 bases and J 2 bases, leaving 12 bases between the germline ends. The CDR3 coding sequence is TGTGCCAGCAGCTTCGGGGGACATTACACAGATACGCAGTATTTT. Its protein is CASSFGGHYTDTQYF.

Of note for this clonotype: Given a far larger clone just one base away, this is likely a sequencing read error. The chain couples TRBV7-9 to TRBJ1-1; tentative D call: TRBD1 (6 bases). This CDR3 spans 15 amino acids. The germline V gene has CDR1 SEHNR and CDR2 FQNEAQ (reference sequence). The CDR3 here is CASGQTALLNTGAFF. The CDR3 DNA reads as TGTGCCAGCGGACAGACAGCTCTCCTGAACACTGGAGCTTTCTTT.

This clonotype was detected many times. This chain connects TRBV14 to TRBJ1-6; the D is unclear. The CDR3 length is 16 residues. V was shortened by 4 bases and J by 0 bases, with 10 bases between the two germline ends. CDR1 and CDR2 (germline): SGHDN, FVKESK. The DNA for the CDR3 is TGTGCCAGCAGCCTCTCCAGGAGCTCCTATAATTCACCCCTCCACTTT. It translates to CASSLSRSSYNSPLHF. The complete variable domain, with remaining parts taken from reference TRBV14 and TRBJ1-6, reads EAGVTQFPSHSVIEKGQTVTLRCDPISGHDNLYWYRRVMGKEIKFLLHFVKESKQDESGMPNNRFLAERTGGTYSTLKVQPAELEDSGVYFCASSLSRSSYNSPLHFGNGTRLTVT.

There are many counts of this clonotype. The CDR3 reads CASSERYEQYF. CDR3 in DNA: TGCGCCAGCAGTGAACGGTACGAGCAGTACTTC. The chain carries TRBV10-2 and TRBJ2-7; D is uncertain. V was trimmed by 3 bases and J by 4 bases, leaving 4 bases between them. The CDR3 loop spans 11 amino acids. The V gene's germline CDR1 is WSHSY and CDR2 SAAADI.

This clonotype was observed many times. In nucleotides, the CDR3 is TGTGCCAGCAGCCACCTAGGGGGGGGTCAAGAGACCCAGTACTTC. Translating gives CASSHLGGGQETQYF. The chain carries TRBV7-2 and TRBJ2-5, with TRBD2 as a possible D gene (7 bases). The germline gives CDR1 SGHTA, CDR2 FQGNSA. This CDR3 has 15 residues. V was cut by 5 bases and J by 2 bases, with 15 bases left in between. Combining the CDR3 with reference TRBV7-2 and TRBJ2-5 gives the whole variable domain GAGVSQSPSNKVTEKGKDVELRCDPISGHTALYWYRQSLGQGLEFLIYFQGNSAPDKSGLPSDRFSAERTGGSVSTLTIQRTQQEDSAVYLCASSHLGGGQETQYFGPGTRLLVL.

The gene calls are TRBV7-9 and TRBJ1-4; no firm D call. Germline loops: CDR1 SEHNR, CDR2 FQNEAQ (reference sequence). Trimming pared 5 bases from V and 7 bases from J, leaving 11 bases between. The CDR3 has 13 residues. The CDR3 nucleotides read TGTGCCAGCAGCCTCCGGGCCTCTGAAAAACTGTTTTTT. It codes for CASSLRASEKLFF.

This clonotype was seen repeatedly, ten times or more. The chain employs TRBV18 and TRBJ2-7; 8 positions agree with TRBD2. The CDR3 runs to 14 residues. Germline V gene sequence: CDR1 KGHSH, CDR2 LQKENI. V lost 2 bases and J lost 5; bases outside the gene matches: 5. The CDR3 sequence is CASSPLREGNEQYF. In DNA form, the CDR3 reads TGTGCCAGCTCACCATTACGGGAGGGAAACGAGCAGTACTTC.

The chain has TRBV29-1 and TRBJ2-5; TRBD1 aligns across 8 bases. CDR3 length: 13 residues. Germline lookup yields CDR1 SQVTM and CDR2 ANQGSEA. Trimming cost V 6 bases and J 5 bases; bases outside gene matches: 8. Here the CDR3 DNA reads TGCAGCGTACCCCAGGGGGCAGGGGAGACCCAGTACTTC. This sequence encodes CSVPQGAGETQYF. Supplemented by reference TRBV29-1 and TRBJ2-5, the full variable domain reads SAVISQKPSRDICQRGTSLTIQCQVDSQVTMMFWYRQQPGQSLTLIATANQGSEATYESGFVIDKFPISRPNLTFSTLTVSNMSPEDSSIYLCSVPQGAGETQYFGPGTRLLVL.

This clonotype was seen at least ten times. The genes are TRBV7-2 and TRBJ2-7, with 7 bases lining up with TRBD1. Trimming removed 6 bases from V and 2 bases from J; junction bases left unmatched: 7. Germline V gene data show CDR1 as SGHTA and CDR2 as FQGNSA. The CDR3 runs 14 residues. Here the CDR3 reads CASRLRDSAYEQYF. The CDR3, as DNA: TGTGCCAGCAGGCTTAGGGACAGCGCCTACGAGCAGTACTTC.

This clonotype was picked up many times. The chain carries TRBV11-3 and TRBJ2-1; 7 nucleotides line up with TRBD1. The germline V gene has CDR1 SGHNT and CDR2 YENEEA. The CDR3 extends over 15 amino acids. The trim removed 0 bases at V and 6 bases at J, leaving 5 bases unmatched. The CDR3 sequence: CASSLDWDSFNEQFF. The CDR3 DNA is TGTGCCAGCAGCTTAGATTGGGACAGCTTCAATGAGCAGTTCTTC.

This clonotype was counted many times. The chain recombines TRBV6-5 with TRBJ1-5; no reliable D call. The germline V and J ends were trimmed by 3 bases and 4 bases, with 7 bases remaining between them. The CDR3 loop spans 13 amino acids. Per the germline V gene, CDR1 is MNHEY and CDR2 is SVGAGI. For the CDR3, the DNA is TGTGCCAGCAGTTATCGTCGGAATCAGCCCCAGCATTTT. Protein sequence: CASSYRRNQPQHF.

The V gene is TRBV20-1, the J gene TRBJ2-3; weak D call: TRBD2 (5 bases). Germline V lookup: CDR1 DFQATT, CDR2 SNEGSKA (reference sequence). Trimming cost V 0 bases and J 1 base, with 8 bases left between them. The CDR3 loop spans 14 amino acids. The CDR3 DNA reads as TGCAGTGCTAGAGATAGAGCGGGCACAGATACGCAGTATTTT. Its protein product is CSARDRAGTDTQYF.

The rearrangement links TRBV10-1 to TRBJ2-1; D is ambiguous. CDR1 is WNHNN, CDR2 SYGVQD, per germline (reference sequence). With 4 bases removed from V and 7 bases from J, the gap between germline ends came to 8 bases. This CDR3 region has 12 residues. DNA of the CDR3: TGCGCCAGCAGTGTCTACAGTAATGAGCAGTTCTTC. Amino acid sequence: CASSVYSNEQFF.

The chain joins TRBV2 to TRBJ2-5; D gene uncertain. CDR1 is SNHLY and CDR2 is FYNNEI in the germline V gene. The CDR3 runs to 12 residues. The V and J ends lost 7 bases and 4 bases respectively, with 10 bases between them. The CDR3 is CASKHRAETQYF. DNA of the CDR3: TGTGCCAGCAAGCACAGAGCAGAGACCCAGTACTTC.

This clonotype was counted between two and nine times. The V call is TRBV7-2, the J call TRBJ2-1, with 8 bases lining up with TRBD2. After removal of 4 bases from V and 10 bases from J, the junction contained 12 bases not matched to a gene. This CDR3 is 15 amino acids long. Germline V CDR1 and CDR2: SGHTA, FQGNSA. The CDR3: CASSYVAGGLGEQFF. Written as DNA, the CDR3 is TGTGCCAGCAGCTACGTGGCGGGAGGTCTGGGGGAGCAGTTCTTC.

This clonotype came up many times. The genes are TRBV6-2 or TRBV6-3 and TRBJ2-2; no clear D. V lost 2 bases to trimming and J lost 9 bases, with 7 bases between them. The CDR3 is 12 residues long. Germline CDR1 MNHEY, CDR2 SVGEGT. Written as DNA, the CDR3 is TGTGCCAGCAGTTACGAGCGCTGGGAGCTGTTTTTT. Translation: CASSYERWELFF.

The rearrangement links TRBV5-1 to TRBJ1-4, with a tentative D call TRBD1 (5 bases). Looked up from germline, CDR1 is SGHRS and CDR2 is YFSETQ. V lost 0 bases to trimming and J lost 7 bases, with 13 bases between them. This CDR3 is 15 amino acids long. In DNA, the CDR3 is TGCGCCAGCAGCTTGGAAAGGGGCCGGAGTGAAAAACTGTTTTTT. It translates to CASSLERGRSEKLFF. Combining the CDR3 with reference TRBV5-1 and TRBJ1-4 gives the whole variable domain KAGVTQTPRYLIKTRGQQVTLSCSPISGHRSVSWYQQTPGQGLQFLFEYFSETQRNKGNFPGRFSGRQFSNSRSEMNVSTLELGDSALYLCASSLERGRSEKLFFGSGTQLSVL.

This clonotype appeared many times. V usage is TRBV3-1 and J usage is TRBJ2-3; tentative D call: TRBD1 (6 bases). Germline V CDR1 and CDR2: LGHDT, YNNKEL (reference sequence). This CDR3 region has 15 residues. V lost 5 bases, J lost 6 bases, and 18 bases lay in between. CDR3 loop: CASSEAPGVHDTQYF. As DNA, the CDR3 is TGTGCCAGCAGCGAGGCGCCAGGGGTTCATGATACGCAGTATTTT.

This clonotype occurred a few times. Written as DNA, the CDR3 is TGTGCCAGTAGTATTCTAAACACTGAAGCTTTCTTT. This gives the protein CASSILNTEAFF. The chain uses TRBV19 and TRBJ1-1; D ambiguous. The germline V gene has CDR1 LNHDA and CDR2 SQIVND (reference sequence). CDR3 length: 12 amino acids. Trimming pared 3 bases from V and 2 bases from J, leaving 4 bases between.

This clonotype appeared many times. CDR3 in amino acids: CASSVEDRFGGYTF. CDR3 DNA sequence: TGTGCCAGCAGCGTAGAAGATCGCTTTGGGGGCTACACCTTC. The gene calls are TRBV9 and TRBJ1-2; D not resolved. Germline lookup yields CDR1 SGDLS and CDR2 YYNGEE. The CDR3 contains 14 residues. V was trimmed by 0 bases and J by 8 bases, leaving 14 bases between them.

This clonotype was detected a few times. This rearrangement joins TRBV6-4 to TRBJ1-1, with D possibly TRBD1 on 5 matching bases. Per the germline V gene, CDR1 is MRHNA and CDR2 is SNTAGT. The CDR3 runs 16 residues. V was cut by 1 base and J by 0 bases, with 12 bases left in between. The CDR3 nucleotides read TGTGCCAGCAGTGACTGCGGGACGGTCGTGAACACTGAAGCTTTCTTT. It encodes CASSDCGTVVNTEAFF.

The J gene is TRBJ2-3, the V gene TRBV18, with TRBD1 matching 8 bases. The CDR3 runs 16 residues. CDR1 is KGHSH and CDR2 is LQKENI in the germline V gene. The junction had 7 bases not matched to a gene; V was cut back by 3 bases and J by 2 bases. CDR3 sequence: CASSPQTGAHTDTQYF. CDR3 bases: TGTGCCAGCTCACCCCAGACAGGGGCTCACACAGATACGCAGTATTTT.

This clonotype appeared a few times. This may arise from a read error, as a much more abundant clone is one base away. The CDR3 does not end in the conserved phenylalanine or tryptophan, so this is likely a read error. CDR3 bases: TGTGCCAGCAGTTTTCAGGGGACAGAAGCTTTCTCT. Encoded protein: CASSFQGTEAFS. V and J are TRBV12-3 or TRBV12-4 and TRBJ1-1; TRBD1 might be the D (6 bases). V shed 3 bases and J shed 8 bases, with 10 bases lying between them. The length of the CDR3 is 12 residues.

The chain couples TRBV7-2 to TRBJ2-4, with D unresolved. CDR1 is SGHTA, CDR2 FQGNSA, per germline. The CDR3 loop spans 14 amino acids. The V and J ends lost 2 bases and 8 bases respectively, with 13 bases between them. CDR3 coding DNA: TGTGCCAGCAGCTTATTCGTCAGGTCGGACATTCAGTACTTC. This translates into CASSLFVRSDIQYF.

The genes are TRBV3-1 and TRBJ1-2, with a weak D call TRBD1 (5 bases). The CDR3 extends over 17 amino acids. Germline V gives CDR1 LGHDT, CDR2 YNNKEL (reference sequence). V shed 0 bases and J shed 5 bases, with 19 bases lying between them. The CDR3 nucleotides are TGTGCCAGCAGCCAAGATCGGAGGGACCCCGAGGAGTATGGCTACACCTTC. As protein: CASSQDRRDPEEYGYTF.

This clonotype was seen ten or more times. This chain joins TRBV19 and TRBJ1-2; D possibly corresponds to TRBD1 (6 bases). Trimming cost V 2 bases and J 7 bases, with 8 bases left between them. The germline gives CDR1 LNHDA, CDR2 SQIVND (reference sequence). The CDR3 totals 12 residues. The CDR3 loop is CASSIQQGGYTF. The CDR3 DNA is TGTGCCAGTAGTATACAACAGGGTGGCTACACCTTC.

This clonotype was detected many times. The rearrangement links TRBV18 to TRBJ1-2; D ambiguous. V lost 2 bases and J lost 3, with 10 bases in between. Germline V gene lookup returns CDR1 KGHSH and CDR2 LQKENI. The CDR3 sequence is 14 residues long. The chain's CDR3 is CASSPGTEHYGYTF. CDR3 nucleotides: TGTGCCAGCTCACCAGGCACCGAACACTATGGCTACACCTTC.

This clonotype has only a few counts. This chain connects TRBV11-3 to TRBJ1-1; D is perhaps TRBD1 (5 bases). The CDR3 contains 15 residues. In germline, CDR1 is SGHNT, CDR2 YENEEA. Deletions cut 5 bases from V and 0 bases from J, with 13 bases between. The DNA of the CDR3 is TGTGCCAGCAGCGCGCAGGGACTCATGAACACTGAAGCTTTCTTT. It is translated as CASSAQGLMNTEAFF.